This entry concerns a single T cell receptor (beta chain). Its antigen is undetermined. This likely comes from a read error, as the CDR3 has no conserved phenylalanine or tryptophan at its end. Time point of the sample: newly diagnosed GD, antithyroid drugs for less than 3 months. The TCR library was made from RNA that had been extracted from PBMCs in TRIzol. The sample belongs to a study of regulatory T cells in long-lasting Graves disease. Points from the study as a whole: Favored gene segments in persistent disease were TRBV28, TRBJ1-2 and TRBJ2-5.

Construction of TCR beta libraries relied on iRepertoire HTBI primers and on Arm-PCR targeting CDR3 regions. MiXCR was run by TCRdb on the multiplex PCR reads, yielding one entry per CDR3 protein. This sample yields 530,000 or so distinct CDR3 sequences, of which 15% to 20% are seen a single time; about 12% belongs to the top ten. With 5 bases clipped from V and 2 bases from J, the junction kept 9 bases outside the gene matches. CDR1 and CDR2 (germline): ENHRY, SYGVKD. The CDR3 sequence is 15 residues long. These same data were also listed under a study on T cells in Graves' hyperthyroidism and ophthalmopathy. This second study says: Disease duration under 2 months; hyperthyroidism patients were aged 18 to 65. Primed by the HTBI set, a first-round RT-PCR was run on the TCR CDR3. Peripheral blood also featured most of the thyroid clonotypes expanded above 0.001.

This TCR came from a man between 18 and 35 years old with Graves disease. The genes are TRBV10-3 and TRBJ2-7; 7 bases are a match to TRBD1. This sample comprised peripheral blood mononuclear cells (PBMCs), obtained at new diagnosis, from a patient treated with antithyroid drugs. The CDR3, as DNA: TGTGCCATCAGTTACTCTAGAGGGGGCCCCTACGAGCAGTACCTC. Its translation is CAISYSRGGPYEQYL.